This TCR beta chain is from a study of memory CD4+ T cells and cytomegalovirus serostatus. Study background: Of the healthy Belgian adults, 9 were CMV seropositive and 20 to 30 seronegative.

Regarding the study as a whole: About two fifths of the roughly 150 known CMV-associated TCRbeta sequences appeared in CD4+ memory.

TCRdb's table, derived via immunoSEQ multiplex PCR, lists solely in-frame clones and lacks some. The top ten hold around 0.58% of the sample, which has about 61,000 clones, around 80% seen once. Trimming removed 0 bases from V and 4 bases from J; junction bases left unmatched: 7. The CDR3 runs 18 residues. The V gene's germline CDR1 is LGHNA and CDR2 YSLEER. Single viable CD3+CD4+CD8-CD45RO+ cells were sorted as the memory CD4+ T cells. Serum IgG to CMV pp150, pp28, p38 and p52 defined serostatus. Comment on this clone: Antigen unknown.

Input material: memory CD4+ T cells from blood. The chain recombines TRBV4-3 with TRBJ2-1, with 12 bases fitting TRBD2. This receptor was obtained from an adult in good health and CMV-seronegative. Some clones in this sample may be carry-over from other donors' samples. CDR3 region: CASSQETLLAGGYNEQFF. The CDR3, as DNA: TGCGCCAGCAGCCAAGAAACCCTCCTAGCGGGAGGGTACAATGAGCAGTTCTTC.